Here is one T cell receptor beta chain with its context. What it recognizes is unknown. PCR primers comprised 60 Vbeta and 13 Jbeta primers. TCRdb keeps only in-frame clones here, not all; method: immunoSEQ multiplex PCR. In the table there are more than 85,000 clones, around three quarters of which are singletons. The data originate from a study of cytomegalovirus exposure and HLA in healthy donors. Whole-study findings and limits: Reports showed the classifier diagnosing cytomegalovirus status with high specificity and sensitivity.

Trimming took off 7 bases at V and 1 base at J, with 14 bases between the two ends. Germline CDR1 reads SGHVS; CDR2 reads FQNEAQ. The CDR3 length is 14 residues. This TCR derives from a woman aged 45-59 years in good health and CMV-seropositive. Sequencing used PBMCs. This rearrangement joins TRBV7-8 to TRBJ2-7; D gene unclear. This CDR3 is CASTPAATSYEQYF. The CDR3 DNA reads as TGTGCCAGCACCCCTGCCGCGACTTCCTACGAGCAGTACTTC.